A single sample gave rise to the 3 T cell receptor beta chains below, sequenced in a study of CD8+ T cells in alopecia areata. The sequencing template was cDNA reverse transcribed from extracted RNA. Method: immunoSEQ multiplex PCR; TCRdb's copy keeps in-frame clones and lacks some. The profile covers around 140,000 clones, with about nine tenths appearing a single time and about 15% taken by the ten largest. The sample in question was CD8+ T cells sorted from blood, obtained at week 0. All receptors come from a human donor with alopecia areata.

J is TRBJ2-1 and V is TRBV23-1, with D possibly being TRBD2 (6 bases). Being an ORF, TRBV23-1 has a function that is uncertain. This CDR3 has 14 amino acids. V was clipped by 7 bases and J by 2 bases, with 12 bases between them. The CDR3, as DNA: TGCGCCAGCAACCAGGGAGGCCCCTACAATGAGCAGTTCTTC. This gives the protein CASNQGGPYNEQFF.

The CDR3 loop reads CASSQDGGRAEGEQFF. The CDR3, as DNA: TGCGCCAGCAGCCAAGATGGCGGGAGGGCCGAAGGTGAGCAGTTCTTC. The chain carries TRBV4-1 and TRBJ2-1; the match to TRBD2 covers 9 bases. CDR1 MGHRA and CDR2 YSYEKL come from the germline V gene. CDR3 length: 16 residues. V lost 0 bases to trimming and J lost 9 bases; unmatched junction nucleotides: 9.

The rearrangement uses TRBV11-2 and TRBJ2-7, with D possibly matching TRBD2 (5 bases). The CDR3 is 11 amino acids. Germline V gene data show CDR1 as SGHAT and CDR2 as FQNNGV. V was pared by 5 bases and J by 3 bases, with 5 bases between. This chain's CDR3 is CASSEGYEQYF. DNA of the CDR3: TGTGCCAGCAGCGAGGGCTACGAGCAGTACTTC.